This T cell receptor (beta chain) was sequenced in a study of tumor-infiltrating lymphocytes in primary liver carcinoma. Looking at the study overall: Enrolled patients were male and female, aged 30 to 69 years. Stage T1-T3 N0M0 and a size of about 4 to 11 cm characterized the tumors.

RNA was extracted from whole blood without cell sorting, alongside germline DNA. HBV chronically infected the treatment-naive patients. The trim removed 11 bases at V and 3 bases at J, leaving 9 bases unmatched. The germline CDR1 and CDR2 sequences are MDHEN and SYDVKM. The CDR3 has 14 amino acids. A primer in the constant region served to generate TCR beta cDNA from roughly 550 ng of total RNA. Three nested multiplex PCR rounds, a slightly modified ARM-PCR, produced the libraries for TCR beta. PCR rounds one and two used TRBV1-TRBV30 forward primers with a C-beta reverse primer for approximately 11 cycles each. TCRdb recomputed calls from the multiplex PCR reads with MiXCR, one row per CDR3 protein. Of over 250,000 distinct CDR3 sequences listed, about 50% are singletons.

J is TRBJ1-4 and V is TRBV28; the match to TRBD1 covers 7 bases. The material sequenced was peripheral blood. This receptor was taken from a woman in her twenties or thirties with primary liver carcinoma and hepatitis B virus infection. The chain's CDR3 is CACVGTAPNEKLFF. CDR3 DNA: TGTGCCTGCGTGGGGACAGCTCCTAATGAAAAACTGTTTTTT.